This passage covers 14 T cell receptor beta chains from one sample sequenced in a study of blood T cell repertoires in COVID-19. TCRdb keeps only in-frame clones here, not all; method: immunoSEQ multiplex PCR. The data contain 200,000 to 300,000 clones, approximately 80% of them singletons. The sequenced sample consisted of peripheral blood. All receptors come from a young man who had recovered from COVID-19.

The CDR3 loop reads CASSESGRGPDTQYF. CDR3 DNA: TGCGCCAGCAGTGAGTCCGGGCGGGGCCCAGATACGCAGTATTTT. The chain recombines TRBV10-1 with TRBJ2-3; possible D gene TRBD2, 6 bases. This CDR3 is built from 15 residues. V lost 0 bases to trimming and J lost 4 bases, with 11 bases between them. Germline assignment: CDR1 WNHNN and CDR2 SYGVQD (reference sequence).

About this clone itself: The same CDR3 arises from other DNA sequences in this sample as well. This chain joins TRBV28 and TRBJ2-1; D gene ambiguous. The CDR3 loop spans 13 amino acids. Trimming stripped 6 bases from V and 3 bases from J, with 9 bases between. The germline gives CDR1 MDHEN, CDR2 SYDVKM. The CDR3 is CASSPGGYNEQFF. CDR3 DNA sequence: TGTGCCAGCAGCCCGGGTGGCTACAATGAGCAGTTCTTC.

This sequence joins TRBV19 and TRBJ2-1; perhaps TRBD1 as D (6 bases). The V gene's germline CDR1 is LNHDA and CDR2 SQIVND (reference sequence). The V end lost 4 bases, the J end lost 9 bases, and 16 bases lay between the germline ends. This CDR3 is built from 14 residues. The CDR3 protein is CASSRDTGQSEQFF. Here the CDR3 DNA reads TGTGCCAGTAGTAGGGACACAGGACAGAGTGAGCAGTTCTTC.

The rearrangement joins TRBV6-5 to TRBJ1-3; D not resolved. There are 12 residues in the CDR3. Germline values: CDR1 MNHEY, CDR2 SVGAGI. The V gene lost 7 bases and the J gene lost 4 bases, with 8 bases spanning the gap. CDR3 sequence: CASTGSGNTIYF. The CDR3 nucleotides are TGTGCCAGCACGGGGTCCGGAAACACCATATATTTT.

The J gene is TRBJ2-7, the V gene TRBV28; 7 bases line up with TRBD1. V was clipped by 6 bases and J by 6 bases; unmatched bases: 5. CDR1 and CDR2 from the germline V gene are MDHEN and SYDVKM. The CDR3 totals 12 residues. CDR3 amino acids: CASRGGSGEQYV. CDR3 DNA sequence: TGTGCCAGCAGAGGGGGCTCCGGCGAGCAGTACGTC.

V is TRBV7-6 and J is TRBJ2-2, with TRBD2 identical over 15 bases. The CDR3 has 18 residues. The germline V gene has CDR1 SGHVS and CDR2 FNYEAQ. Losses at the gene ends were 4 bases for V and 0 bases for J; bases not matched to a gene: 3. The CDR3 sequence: CASSSGLAGGTNTGELFF. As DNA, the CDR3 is TGTGCCAGCAGCTCGGGACTAGCGGGGGGAACGAACACCGGGGAGCTGTTTTTT.

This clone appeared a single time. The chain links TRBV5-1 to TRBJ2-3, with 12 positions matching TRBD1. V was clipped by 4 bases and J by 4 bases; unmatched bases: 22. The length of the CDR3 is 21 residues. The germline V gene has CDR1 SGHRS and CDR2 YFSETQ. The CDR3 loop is CASSMGRGSGTGGVTPDTQYF. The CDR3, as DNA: TGCGCCAGCAGCATGGGGCGAGGGTCGGGGACAGGGGGCGTCACCCCAGATACGCAGTATTTT.

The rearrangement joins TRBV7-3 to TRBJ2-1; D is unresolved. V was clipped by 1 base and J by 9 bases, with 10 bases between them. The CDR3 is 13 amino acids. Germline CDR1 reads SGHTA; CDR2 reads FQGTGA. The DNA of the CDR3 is TGTGCCAGCAGCTTAAAGCTATCCTCTGAGCAGTTCTTC. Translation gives CASSLKLSSEQFF.

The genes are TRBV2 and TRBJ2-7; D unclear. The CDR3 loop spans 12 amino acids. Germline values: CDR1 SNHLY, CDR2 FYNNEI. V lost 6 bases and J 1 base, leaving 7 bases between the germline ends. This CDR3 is CASSMTSYEQYF. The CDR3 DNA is TGTGCCAGCAGCATGACATCCTACGAGCAGTACTTC.

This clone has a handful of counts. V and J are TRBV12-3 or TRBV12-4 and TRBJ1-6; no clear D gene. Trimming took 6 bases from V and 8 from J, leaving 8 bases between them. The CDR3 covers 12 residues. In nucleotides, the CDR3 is TGTGCCAGCAGGTATTCAGATTCACCCCTCCACTTT. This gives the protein CASRYSDSPLHF.

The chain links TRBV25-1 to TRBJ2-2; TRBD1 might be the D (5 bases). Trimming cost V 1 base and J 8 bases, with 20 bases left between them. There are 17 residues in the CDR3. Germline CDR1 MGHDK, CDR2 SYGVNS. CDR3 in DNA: TGTGCCAGCAGTGAATTTTCTGCGAAGGGGCGCAGGGGGGAGCTGTTTTTT. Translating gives CASSEFSAKGRRGELFF.

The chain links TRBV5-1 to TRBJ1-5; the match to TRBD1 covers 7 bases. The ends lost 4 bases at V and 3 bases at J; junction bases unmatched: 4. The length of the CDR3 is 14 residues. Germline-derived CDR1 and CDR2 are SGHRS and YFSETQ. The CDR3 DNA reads TGCGCCAGCAGCCTAACAGGGGACAATCAGCCCCAGCATTTT. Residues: CASSLTGDNQPQHF.

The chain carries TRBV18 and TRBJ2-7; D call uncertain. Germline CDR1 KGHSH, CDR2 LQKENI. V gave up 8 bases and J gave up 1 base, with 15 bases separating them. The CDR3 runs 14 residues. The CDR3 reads CASTIGHRSYEQYF. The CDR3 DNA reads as TGTGCCAGCACAATCGGTCACAGATCCTACGAGCAGTACTTC.

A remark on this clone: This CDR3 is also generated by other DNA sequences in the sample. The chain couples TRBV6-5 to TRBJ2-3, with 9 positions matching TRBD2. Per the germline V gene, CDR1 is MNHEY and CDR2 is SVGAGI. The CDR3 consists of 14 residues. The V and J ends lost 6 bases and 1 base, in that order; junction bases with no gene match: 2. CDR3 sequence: CASRLAGGTDTQYF. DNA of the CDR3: TGTGCCAGCAGATTAGCGGGGGGCACAGATACGCAGTATTTT.